The entry below gives a single T cell receptor beta chain sequence along with its context. What antigen it recognizes has not been identified. No qualities accompany the bases; no much larger clone lies one base away. The data stem from a study of T cell responses to AZD1222 COVID-19 vaccine (dated by TCRdb to about 2021). Regarding the complete study: AZD1222 recipients given second doses at about 4 weeks or at about 12 weeks were pooled, since spike-specific TCR depth and breadth were not found to differ between the two schedules. Trial participants were enrolled into age subgroups of 18-55, 56-69 and 70-plus years, which contained approximately 150, 30 and 60 TCR-sequenced participants, respectively. A total of about 250 trial participants underwent TCR sequencing, of whom roughly 210 had received two doses of AZD1222 and 26 had received two doses of the MenACWY control vaccine.

V drops 8 bases and J drops 11 bases, leaving 12 bases in between. The CDR3 measures 10 amino acids from cysteine to phenylalanine. Solely the CDR3 DNA is kept, with 30 bases framed from the first base. Looking up the germline V gene (reference sequence) yields CDR1 LNHDA and CDR2 SQIVND. The study at large found these results: Reportedly, almost half of the unique spike-specific TCRs recognized epitopes lying outside the regions that are mutated in the B.1.351 and B.1.1.7 variants. In the small 56-69-year group, the increase in depth fell short of significance, most likely because of low power. Conclusions about previously exposed vaccinees are limited because only a handful of AZD1222 recipients were SARS-CoV-2 seropositive at baseline. Because no samples from the day 14 peak response were available, repertoires could be characterized only after the peak T cell response. Most participants were white British and females outnumbered males, and the authors suggested that clonal diversity may have been underestimated. Spike-specific TCR breadth and depth rose significantly after two AZD1222 doses compared with day 0 and with MenACWY recipients. The vaccine-associated CD4 TCRs covered the entire spike protein, and the dominant responses fell in regions 160-218 and 743-854.

In light of the paper, this sample's time point label describes: baseline before first vaccination. Samples from vaccinated people were obtained from the UK trials COV001 and COV002, which included a single-blind randomized controlled phase 2/3 trial of AZD1222 (ChAdOx1 nCoV-19) in healthy adults. For TCRbeta chain sequencing, PBMC samples were collected from trial participants at day 0 and at day 28 after the second dose. The CDR3 regions of human TCRbeta chains were analyzed by immunosequencing. The paper's data handling went like this. TCRs in the repertoires were matched against a reference library of SARS-CoV-2-specific TCRs that had been generated with the MIRA antigen-specificity platform. Breadth meant the fraction of unique TCRs that were SARS-CoV-2-associated, whereas depth meant the fraction of total T cells that were SARS-CoV-2-associated. Each spike-specific TCR was assigned to its reactive spike region and to a CD4 or CD8 class using the MIRA data. Log10-transformed breadth and depth values were compared by one-way ANOVA with Sidak's multiple comparisons tests. TCRdb obtained this table from immuneACCESS and retained in-frame rearrangements with V and J assigned. These tables miss some clones; where compared with another copy, unresolved V genes account for less than half of the shortfall, and the remainder is unexplained. V and J calls and clone size follow that table, whereas D and trimming were derived from the DNA. The sample table contains 75,000 to 100,000 clones; only one count was recorded for approximately 87% of them. In total, the top ten clones hold around 2.8% of the sample.

The receptor's source is an adult in good health. The sequenced sample was peripheral blood, obtained on day 0 of AZD1222 vaccination. The V gene is TRBV19 and the J gene is TRBJ1-1; the D segment cannot be called with confidence. The encoded CDR3 is CASRKARAFF. The base sequence is TGTGCCAGTCGTAAAGCGAGGGCTTTCTTT.